This TCR beta chain was sequenced in a study of T cell clonality in common variable immunodeficiency. This clone came up many times. The CDR3 end is not reached by the read, which stops 3 residues before it; the germline J gene fills it in. Data came from immunoSEQ multiplex PCR; TCRdb stores just in-frame clones and leaves some out. This sample comprises about 39,000 clones, none seen once only. The CDR3 is 14 amino acids. With V trimmed by 1 base and J by 4 bases, 4 bases remained unmatched. CDR1 is GTSNPN and CDR2 is SVGIG in the germline V gene (reference sequence). The chain carries TRBV30 and TRBJ2-1; 7 nucleotides align to TRBD2. Sequencing was carried out using peripheral blood mononuclear cells. The sequence came from a person aged 18 to 70 in good health. The chain's CDR3 is CAWSGGSGYNEQFF. CDR3 DNA (partial): TGTGCCTGGAGTGGCGGGAGCGGTTACAATGAG.